This T cell receptor beta chain is drawn from a study of control samples from healthy donors and cancer patients. Germline V gene lookup returns CDR1 SGHRS and CDR2 YFSETQ. J lost 3 bases, V lost 6 bases, and 11 bases had no gene match. This CDR3 is built from 15 residues. Sequenced by immunoSEQ multiplex PCR; TCRdb stores in-frame clones only, minus some. The repertoire holds around 150,000 clones, with roughly 94% as singletons. The chain is built from TRBV5-1 and TRBJ1-1; 7 bases are shared with TRBD1. Sequencing was performed on PBMCs. The sequence derives from a man in his sixties with colorectal cancer. CDR3 sequence: CASKDPGGRDTEAFF. The CDR3 nucleotides read TGCGCCAGCAAAGACCCAGGGGGTAGGGACACTGAAGCTTTCTTT.